This paragraph reports one T cell receptor (beta chain). The data derive from a study of blood T cell repertoires in COVID-19. Study-wide context: Sites in the United States, Italy and Spain provided acute and convalescent COVID-19 samples. The cDNA or gDNA used as material had been derived from T cells, B-cell-depleted T cells, or PBMCs.

Source study methods: Estimation of nucleated cell counts was performed using reference gene primer amplification. Sequencing used immunoSEQ multiplex PCR; TCRdb keeps in-frame clones, though not all of them. V and J calls and clone size are given by that table; D and trimming were obtained from the DNA. The sample holds 60,000 to 80,000 clones, about 88% seen once. The TCR comes from a man in his sixties or seventies with acute or convalescent COVID-19. The specimen was peripheral blood.

Here the CDR3 reads CASSISGSGGPYNEQFF. The CDR3 coding sequence is TGTGCCAGTAGTATTAGCGGTAGCGGGGGGCCGTACAATGAGCAGTTCTTC. The chain recombines TRBV19 with TRBJ2-1; 10 nucleotides match TRBD2. The CDR3 contains 17 residues. The V segment lost 3 bases and the J segment 4 bases; nucleotides outside the gene matches: 9. Germline loops: CDR1 LNHDA, CDR2 SQIVND (reference sequence). Using reference TRBV19 and TRBJ2-1 for the parts outside the CDR3, the full variable domain is DGGITQSPKYLFRKEGQNVTLSCEQNLNHDAMYWYRQDPGQGLRLIYYSQIVNDFQKGDIAEGYSVSREKKESFPLTVTSAQKNPTAFYLCASSISGSGGPYNEQFFGPGTRLTVL.